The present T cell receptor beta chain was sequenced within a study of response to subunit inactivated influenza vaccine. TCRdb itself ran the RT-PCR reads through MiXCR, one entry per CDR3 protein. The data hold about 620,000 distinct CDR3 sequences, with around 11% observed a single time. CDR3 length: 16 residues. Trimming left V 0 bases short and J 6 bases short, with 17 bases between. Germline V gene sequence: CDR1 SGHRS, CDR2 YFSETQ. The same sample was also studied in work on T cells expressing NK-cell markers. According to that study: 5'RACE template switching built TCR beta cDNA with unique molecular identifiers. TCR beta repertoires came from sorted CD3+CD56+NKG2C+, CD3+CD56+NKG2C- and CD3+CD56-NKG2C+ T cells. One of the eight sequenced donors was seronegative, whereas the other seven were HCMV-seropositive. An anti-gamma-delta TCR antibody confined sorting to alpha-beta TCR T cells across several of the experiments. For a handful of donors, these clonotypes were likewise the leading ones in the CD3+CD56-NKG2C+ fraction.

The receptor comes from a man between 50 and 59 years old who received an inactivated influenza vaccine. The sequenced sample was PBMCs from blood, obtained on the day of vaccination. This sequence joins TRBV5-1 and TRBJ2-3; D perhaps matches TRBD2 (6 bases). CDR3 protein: CASSLEAGPLRDTQYF. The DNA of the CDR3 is TGCGCCAGCAGCTTGGAGGCGGGACCCCTGCGGGATACGCAGTATTTT. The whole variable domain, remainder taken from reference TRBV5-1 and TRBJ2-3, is KAGVTQTPRYLIKTRGQQVTLSCSPISGHRSVSWYQQTPGQGLQFLFEYFSETQRNKGNFPGRFSGRQFSNSRSEMNVSTLELGDSALYLCASSLEAGPLRDTQYFGPGTRLTVL.